A single sample gave rise to the 17 T cell receptor beta chains below, sequenced in a study of cytomegalovirus exposure and HLA in healthy donors. 13 Jbeta primers and 60 Vbeta primers were used for the PCR. Assay: immunoSEQ multiplex PCR; the TCRdb copy retains only in-frame clones and omits some. The sample contains 200,000 to 250,000 clones, more than 60% of which appear only once. The specimen sequenced was PBMCs. These receptors all stem from a woman aged 55-69 years in good health and CMV-seropositive.

This chain connects TRBV4-1 to TRBJ1-5; TRBD1 agrees at 9 bases. This CDR3 region has 15 residues. V shed 5 bases, J shed 5 bases, and the junction held 7 bases outside the gene matches. Germline values: CDR1 MGHRA, CDR2 YSYEKL. DNA for the CDR3: TGCGCCAGCAGCACTCGGACAGGGGATGATCAGCCCCAGCATTTT. This sequence encodes CASSTRTGDDQPQHF.

This chain connects TRBV28 to TRBJ1-6; D gene ambiguous. CDR3 size: 14 residues. V was trimmed by 5 bases and J by 8 bases, leaving 13 bases between them. Per germline, CDR1 MDHEN and CDR2 SYDVKM. This CDR3 is CASSQAGDHSPLHF. The CDR3 nucleotides read TGTGCCAGCAGTCAAGCAGGTGACCATTCACCCCTCCACTTT.

In the case of this clone: Different DNA sequences within this sample yield the same CDR3. The chain has TRBV9 and TRBJ2-3, with D perhaps matching TRBD2 (6 bases). The CDR3 covers 14 residues. Germline CDR1 SGDLS, CDR2 YYNGEE. V dropped 0 bases and J dropped 4 bases, with 9 bases sitting between them. Here the CDR3 DNA reads TGTGCCAGCAGCGTAGGCCTAGCGCCAGATACGCAGTATTTT. This encodes CASSVGLAPDTQYF.

The rearrangement links TRBV6-6 to TRBJ1-1, with 8 bases aligning to TRBD1. Trimming at V came to 9 bases and at J to 5 bases, leaving 8 bases not matched to a gene. The CDR3 is made up of 13 amino acids. Germline assignment: CDR1 MNHNY and CDR2 SVGAGI (reference sequence). The CDR3 sequence: CASGGQGLTEAFF. CDR3 sequence (DNA): TGTGCCAGTGGAGGACAGGGTTTAACTGAAGCTTTCTTT.

The V gene is TRBV5-6, the J gene TRBJ1-2; no clear D. This CDR3 is 16 amino acids long. Germline values: CDR1 SGHDT, CDR2 YYEEEE. Trimming removed 1 base from V and 4 bases from J, with 17 bases in between. The DNA for the CDR3 is TGTGCCAGCAGCTTGCGTTCGGGCGGGCACCTCTATGGCTACACCTTC. Protein sequence: CASSLRSGGHLYGYTF.

The rearrangement uses TRBV18 and TRBJ1-1; D not certain. The CDR3 length is 12 residues. The germline CDR1 and CDR2 sequences are KGHSH and LQKENI. V was trimmed by 4 bases and J by 3 bases, leaving 6 bases between them. In nucleotides, the CDR3 is TGTGCCAGCTCACTGGCGGACACTGAAGCTTTCTTT. Amino acid sequence: CASSLADTEAFF.

This chain uses TRBV30 with TRBJ2-1; 9 nucleotides align to TRBD2. The CDR3 has 14 residues. Germline lookup yields CDR1 GTSNPN and CDR2 SVGIG (reference sequence). J gave up 9 bases and V 4 bases, and 10 bases lay outside the gene matches. The DNA of the CDR3 is TGTGCCTGGAATGGGCCTAGCGGGATTTCTGAGCAGTTCTTC. Protein sequence: CAWNGPSGISEQFF. Together with reference TRBV30 and TRBJ2-1, the CDR3 gives the full variable domain: SQTIHQWPATLVQPVGSPLSLECTVEGTSNPNLYWYRQAAGRGLQLLFYSVGIGQISSEVPQNLSASRPQDRQFILSSKKLLLSDSGFYLCAWNGPSGISEQFFGPGTRLTVL.

The J gene is TRBJ2-3, the V gene TRBV11-2; TRBD1 aligns across 9 bases. Germline values: CDR1 SGHAT, CDR2 FQNNGV. This CDR3 spans 14 amino acids. V was pared by 5 bases and J by 1 base, with 1 base of the junction left unmatched. DNA for the CDR3: TGTGCCAGCAGCAGACAGGGGGGCACAGATACGCAGTATTTT. Its protein is CASSRQGGTDTQYF.

The rearrangement links TRBV10-3 to TRBJ2-7; a possible D gene is TRBD2 (5 bases). CDR1 is ENHRY and CDR2 is SYGVKD in the germline V gene. The ends were cut back, 4 bases at V and 4 bases at J, with 26 bases in the middle. This CDR3 has 18 residues. CDR3 sequence: CAISGSPGLESLLYEQYF. CDR3 nucleotides: TGTGCCATCAGTGGGAGCCCAGGACTTGAGTCCCTCTTATACGAGCAGTACTTC.

This rearrangement joins TRBV6-5 to TRBJ2-3; 10 bases are shared with TRBD2. The V segment lost 0 bases and the J segment 8 bases; nucleotides outside the gene matches: 5. The CDR3 extends over 15 amino acids. Germline V gene sequence: CDR1 MNHEY, CDR2 SVGAGI. Written as DNA, the CDR3 is TGTGCCAGCAGTTACTCGATAGCGGGAGGAGGTACGCAGTATTTT. As protein: CASSYSIAGGGTQYF.

This clone was seen only a few times. V and J are TRBV18 and TRBJ2-2; 10 bases are shared with TRBD1. Germline V gene sequence: CDR1 KGHSH, CDR2 LQKENI. The CDR3 covers 16 residues. J lost 3 bases, V lost 7 bases, and 8 bases had no gene match. The CDR3 here is CASFAGTGVDTGELFF. The CDR3 DNA follows: TGTGCCAGCTTCGCCGGGACAGGGGTTGACACCGGGGAGCTGTTTTTT.

The chain combines TRBV7-9 with TRBJ2-7, with TRBD1 matching 8 bases. Germline CDR1 SEHNR, CDR2 FQNEAQ (reference sequence). J gave up 2 bases and V 6 bases, and 12 bases lay outside the gene matches. This CDR3 spans 16 amino acids. CDR3 nucleotide sequence: TGTGCCAGCAGTCTTCCCCGGGACAGGAACGCCTACGAGCAGTACTTC. The encoded protein is CASSLPRDRNAYEQYF.

This clone was picked up a small number of times. This chain uses TRBV9 with TRBJ1-3; D unclear. Germline V lookup: CDR1 SGDLS, CDR2 YYNGEE. CDR3 length equals 16 residues. The ends were cut back, 0 bases at V and 0 bases at J, with 10 bases in the middle. The CDR3 DNA follows: TGTGCCAGCAGCGTAGGGCCGGGGAGCTCTGGAAACACCATATATTTT. Translating it yields CASSVGPGSSGNTIYF.

This clone appeared a few times. The gene calls are TRBV27 and TRBJ2-2, with D possibly being TRBD2 (6 bases). The CDR3 has 15 residues. CDR1 is MNHEY, CDR2 SMNVEV, per germline (reference sequence). V lost 5 bases to trimming and J lost 5 bases, with 15 bases between them. The CDR3 nucleotides read TGTGCCAGCAGTGGATCGACTAGAAGTACCGGGGAGCTGTTTTTT. This encodes CASSGSTRSTGELFF.

This chain joins TRBV10-3 and TRBJ2-7; 10 nucleotides align to TRBD1. V shed 6 bases and J 5 bases; nucleotides not matched to a gene: 13. CDR1 is ENHRY and CDR2 is SYGVKD in the germline V gene. This CDR3 has 16 residues. As DNA, the CDR3 is TGTGCCATCAGGCCGTCTTCCGGGACAGGGGCGAACGAGCAGTACTTC. Translation: CAIRPSSGTGANEQYF.

This chain links TRBV4-1 with TRBJ2-7; 9 bases are shared with TRBD2. CDR1 is MGHRA and CDR2 is YSYEKL in the germline V gene. The J segment lost 6 bases and the V segment lost 6 bases, leaving 6 bases of the junction unmatched. The CDR3 covers 13 residues. CDR3 DNA: TGCGCCAGCAGAACGCGGGAGGGGGCCGAGCAGTACTTC. Amino acids: CASRTREGAEQYF.

The rearrangement joins TRBV2 to TRBJ1-1; 10 nucleotides match TRBD1. J lost 6 bases, V lost 5 bases, and 6 bases had no gene match. The CDR3 runs to 14 residues. The V gene's germline CDR1 is SNHLY and CDR2 FYNNEI. The CDR3 is CASSQTGGLAEAFF. The DNA of the CDR3 is TGTGCCAGCAGTCAGACAGGGGGCCTCGCTGAAGCTTTCTTT. Combining the CDR3 with reference TRBV2 and TRBJ1-1 gives the whole variable domain EPEVTQTPSHQVTQMGQEVILRCVPISNHLYFYWYRQILGQKVEFLVSFYNNEISEKSEIFDDQFSVERPDGSNFTLKIRSTKLEDSAMYFCASSQTGGLAEAFFGQGTRLTVV.